The TCR beta chain described here comes from a study of T cells in Graves' hyperthyroidism and ophthalmopathy (dated by TCRdb to between 2019 and 2020). Some background on the complete study: Peripheral blood was collected at initial diagnosis, before any treatment. TCR Vbeta CDR3 sequencing of fewer than 150 peripheral blood samples (under 45 ophthalmopathy, 70 to 85 hyperthyroidism and around 17 progressor patients) is reported in the paper. TCR V-J signatures able to tell the groups apart were searched for in a discovery cohort of more than 90 patients, of whom more than 40 had Graves' ophthalmopathy and 57 had stable Graves' hyperthyroidism. After sampling, hyperthyroidism patients received methimazole starting at 30 mg daily, and ophthalmopathy patients received high-dose intravenous methylprednisolone. The approximately 100 discovery patients were randomly divided into training and test sets at a 7:3 ratio. Prospective prediction of ophthalmopathy was tested in an independent validation cohort of approximately 18 hyperthyroidism patients and some 17 patients who later progressed to ophthalmopathy. In addition, the study compared T-cell repertoires in thyroid tissue and in blood from about 6 Graves' hyperthyroidism patients.

Reading from cysteine to phenylalanine, the CDR3 counts 15 amino acids. The kept DNA is CDR3 alone, 45 bases in frame from the first base. Looking up the germline V gene yields CDR1 SGDLS and CDR2 YYNGEE. Between the V and J ends, shortened by 4 bases and 0 bases respectively, the junction contains 12 bases. What the work shows at the level of the full study, not this receptor alone: Most expanded thyroid clonotypes (frequency above 0.001) were also found in blood, which suggests that blood repertoires may mirror thyroid immune responses. Sample size was not statistically predetermined, and investigators were not blinded to group allocation. Ophthalmopathy was separated from stable hyperthyroidism by a 13 V-J signature model, with over 85% sensitivity and 81% to 82% specificity obtained in cross-validation and 80%/75% obtained in testing. In validation, progression to ophthalmopathy was predicted by the model with 70.59% sensitivity and 72% to 85% specificity, a median of approximately 6.5 months before onset.

Ophthalmopathy patients had moderately to severely active disease, Clinical Activity Score of at least 3, NOSPECS grade of at least 4, and duration under 3 months. Exclusion was applied to patients with uncontrolled infections, other autoimmune diseases, pregnancy or lactation. Diagnoses were based on clinical symptoms, serum thyroxine and TRAb, thyroid ultrasound and orbital computed tomography. PBMCs were isolated from 10 ml of fresh peripheral blood by Ficoll-Paque density gradient centrifugation. Trizol reagent was used to extract total RNA, and RNA quality was then checked on an Agilent 2100 Bioanalyzer. TCR beta CDR3 regions were amplified from RNA transcripts. The first round of RT-PCR for the TCR CDR3 was performed with the HTBI primer set and the Qiagen OneStep RT-PCR kit. The libraries were constructed in a second round of multiplex PCR and then size-selected and purified. Paired-end sequencing of the libraries was performed with 100 bp reads on an Illumina HiSeq2000. The paper's processing steps were these. SOAPnuke was used to process the raw data, throwing out any read that contained adapters or uncalled bases, had a mean Phred below 15, or lacked an exact constant-primer or identifier match. COPE v1.2.5 was used to merge high-quality paired reads, and clonotypes were defined as unique nucleotide sequences. MiTCR v1.1 was used to align clonotypes to the IMGT TRBV, TRBD and TRBJ reference segments. The analysis included only V-J combinations with a frequency above 0.0001, which together covered roughly 99% of the repertoires. The TCS score was defined as F50 (clonal expansion) divided by E x V (chaos), with BLOSUM62-based TCRdist calculated between CDR3 peptides within each V-J. Welch's t-statistics and random forest reduced 500 to 550 V-J features to under 15, which were used in a naive Bayes classifier (R e1071). The public sequencing data were trimmed at Q25 with fastp and processed into clonotypes with MiXCR by TCRdb, which kept only in-frame beta chains. Rows merge per CDR3 protein into single entries with the most common DNA and genes. In this record, the V and J calls reflect TCRdb's handling and not the investigators' own analysis. The sample table holds over 500,000 distinct CDR3 sequences, of which 15% to 20% were seen once. The ten top clones hold 25% to 35% of the sample.

As to this clonotype: Its cognate antigen has yet to be identified. No much larger clonotype is one base removed from it; base qualities were not supplied.

Sample: blood. The V and J genes are TRBV9 and TRBJ2-3; the D segment could be TRBD1, given 5 matching bases. The clonotype originates from a woman younger than 45 with Graves' ophthalmopathy. The DNA sequence is given as TGTGCCAGCAGCCCCCGGACATATAGCACAGATACGCAGTATTTT. This gives the protein CASSPRTYSTDTQYF. This CDR3, with the reference TRBV9 and TRBJ2-3 proteins standing in past its ends, gives the full variable domain DSGVTQTPKHLITATGQRVTLRCSPRSGDLSVYWYQQSLDQGLQFLIQYYNGEERAKGNILERFSAQQFPDLHSELNLSSLELGDSALYFCASSPRTYSTDTQYFGPGTRLTVL.